A single sample gave rise to the 3 T cell receptor beta chains below, sequenced in a study of cytomegalovirus exposure and HLA in healthy donors. The PCR employed 60 Vbeta primers together with 13 Jbeta primers. TCRdb's table, derived via immunoSEQ multiplex PCR, lists solely in-frame clones and lacks some. The data show roughly 120,000 clones, around 10% seen once. The sample taken for sequencing was PBMCs. All receptors derive from a young man in good health and CMV-seronegative.

The chain uses TRBV2 and TRBJ2-7; TRBD1 might be the D (7 bases). The V gene lost 5 bases and the J gene lost 0 bases, with 11 bases spanning the gap. This CDR3 is 14 amino acids long. Looked up from germline, CDR1 is SNHLY and CDR2 is FYNNEI. CDR3 in amino acids: CASSYRGLSYEQYF. The CDR3 DNA sequence: TGTGCCAGCAGTTACAGGGGACTCTCCTACGAGCAGTACTTC.

This chain uses TRBV5-1 with TRBJ2-5; D gene ambiguous. The germline gives CDR1 SGHRS, CDR2 YFSETQ. Trimming cost V 0 bases and J 1 base, with 10 bases left between them. This CDR3 is 15 amino acids long. The CDR3 region is CASSLGESIQETQYF. In DNA form, the CDR3 reads TGCGCCAGCAGCTTGGGAGAAAGCATCCAAGAGACCCAGTACTTC.

V usage is TRBV18 and J usage is TRBJ1-2, with D maybe TRBD1 (5 bases). V was trimmed by 4 bases and J by 2 bases, leaving 8 bases between them. The CDR3 runs 13 residues. CDR1 and CDR2 from the germline V gene are KGHSH and LQKENI. CDR3 coding DNA: TGTGCCAGCTCACTACAGGAGAACTATGGCTACACCTTC. It codes for CASSLQENYGYTF.